The 11 T cell receptor beta chains below all came from one sample that was sequenced in a study of blood T cell repertoires in COVID-19. Method: immunoSEQ multiplex PCR; TCRdb's copy keeps in-frame clones and lacks some. The sample holds 200,000 or so clones, about 88% seen once. The specimen was PBMCs or T cells enriched from blood (not recorded which). Every receptor here comes from a woman younger than 45 who had recovered from COVID-19.

V usage is TRBV6-1 and J usage is TRBJ1-2; D uncertain. V dropped 3 bases and J dropped 5 bases, with 13 bases sitting between them. The CDR3 loop spans 14 amino acids. The germline CDR1 and CDR2 sequences are MNHNS and SASEGT. CDR3 residues: CASSERQGGYGYTF. The CDR3 bases are TGTGCCAGCAGTGAGAGACAAGGAGGATATGGCTACACCTTC.

This clone was recorded only once. V usage is TRBV5-1 and J usage is TRBJ1-2; tentatively, D is TRBD1 (5 bases). Per the germline V gene, CDR1 is SGHRS and CDR2 is YFSETQ. This CDR3 comprises 15 residues. Trimming took 3 bases from V and 7 from J, leaving 19 bases between them. The CDR3: CASSWTYDSRVGYTF. The CDR3 bases are TGCGCCAGCAGCTGGACCTATGACAGCCGAGTTGGCTACACCTTC.

V and J are TRBV4-1 and TRBJ1-5; 7 bases align to TRBD1. The trim removed 5 bases at V and 5 bases at J, leaving 9 bases unmatched. The CDR3 runs 15 residues. CDR1 is MGHRA and CDR2 is YSYEKL in the germline V gene. The CDR3 DNA is TGCGCCAGCAGCGAAGGGGGACAGAGATATCAGCCCCAGCATTTT. Translation: CASSEGGQRYQPQHF.

The CDR3 spells CASSQGRGQGNEQFF. The CDR3 nucleotides read TGTGCCAGCAGCCAAGGAAGGGGGCAAGGCAATGAGCAGTTCTTC. The gene calls are TRBV3-1 (or the pseudogene TRBV3-2) and TRBJ2-1; 7 positions match TRBD1. V gave up 1 base and J gave up 6 bases; unmatched junction bases: 6. The length of the CDR3 is 15 residues. Per the germline V gene, CDR1 is LGHDT and CDR2 is YNNKEL (reference sequence).

The chain has TRBV19 and TRBJ2-3, with 9 bases lining up with TRBD2. The V gene end was trimmed by 1 base and the J gene end by 3 bases; junction bases not matched to a gene: 5. There are 16 residues in the CDR3. Per germline, CDR1 LNHDA and CDR2 SQIVND (reference sequence). The CDR3 DNA sequence: TGTGCCAGTAGTATAGTCAGTAGCGGGGGAACAGATACGCAGTATTTT. Protein: CASSIVSSGGTDTQYF.

This chain uses TRBV5-5 with TRBJ1-4; maybe TRBD1 (5 bases). Per germline, CDR1 SGHKS and CDR2 YYEKEE (reference sequence). The CDR3 is made up of 16 amino acids. Trimming shortened V by 4 bases and J by 0 bases, and 13 bases separated the two germline ends. The CDR3 DNA is TGTGCCAGCAGCAGACTGCTACAGGCAACTAATGAAAAACTGTTTTTT. It yields the protein CASSRLLQATNEKLFF.

The V gene is TRBV28, the J gene TRBJ2-7; TRBD1 agrees at 8 bases. Germline lookup yields CDR1 MDHEN and CDR2 SYDVKM. CDR3 length: 14 residues. J was trimmed by 1 base and V by 5 bases; bases with no gene match: 4. The CDR3 region is CASSSWDRSYEQYF. CDR3 sequence (DNA): TGTGCCAGCAGTAGCTGGGACAGGTCCTACGAGCAGTACTTC.

This chain joins TRBV20-1 and TRBJ1-1, with D possibly TRBD1 on 6 matching bases. Trimming pared 3 bases from V and 4 bases from J, leaving 12 bases between. Germline V lookup: CDR1 DFQATT, CDR2 SNEGSKA (reference sequence). The CDR3 consists of 13 residues. CDR3 sequence: CSASIKTGTEAFF. The CDR3 DNA reads TGCAGTGCTAGTATAAAGACAGGCACTGAAGCTTTCTTT.

V and J are TRBV7-8 and TRBJ2-7; D perhaps matches TRBD2 (6 bases). CDR3 length equals 14 residues. Per the germline V gene, CDR1 is SGHVS and CDR2 is FQNEAQ. The V and J ends lost 3 bases and 7 bases respectively, with 16 bases between them. CDR3 protein: CASSFDGRSGEQYF. CDR3 nucleotides: TGTGCCAGCAGCTTCGACGGGAGATCAGGGGAGCAGTACTTC.

This clone was seen only a few times. Additional DNA sequences in this sample encode the identical CDR3. The chain combines TRBV5-4 with TRBJ2-1; D is perhaps TRBD2 (6 bases). The CDR3 length is 13 residues. The germline V and J ends were trimmed by 0 bases and 7 bases, with 8 bases remaining between them. Germline V lookup: CDR1 SGHNT, CDR2 YYREEE (reference sequence). DNA of the CDR3: TGTGCCAGCAGCTTGGTCGGGGGTAATGAGCAGTTCTTC. This sequence encodes CASSLVGGNEQFF.

Of note for this clone: The junction and the germline gene differ at one end; a read error may be behind it. This rearrangement joins TRBV7-7 to TRBJ2-7; TRBD2 might be the D (6 bases). Germline CDR1 and CDR2: SSHAT and FNYEAQ (reference sequence). The CDR3 is 14 residues long. Written as DNA, the CDR3 is TGTGCTAGCAGCCCCACGTCGCAGGGAGGCGAGCAGTACTTC. This sequence encodes CASSPTSQGGEQYF.